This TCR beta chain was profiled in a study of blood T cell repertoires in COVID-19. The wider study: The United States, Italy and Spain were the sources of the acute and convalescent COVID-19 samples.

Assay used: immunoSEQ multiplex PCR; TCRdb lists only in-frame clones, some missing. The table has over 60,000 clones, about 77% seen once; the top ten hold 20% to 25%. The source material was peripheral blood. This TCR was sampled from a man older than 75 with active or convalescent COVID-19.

The CDR3 nucleotides are TGTGCCAGCAGCTTAGACAGGGTATACTCCTACGAGCAGTACTTC. Translation gives CASSLDRVYSYEQYF. The V gene is TRBV7-9, the J gene TRBJ2-7; a weak D match, TRBD1 (6 bases). Trimming removed 1 base at V and 0 bases at J, with 10 bases between. The CDR3 runs to 15 residues. Per the germline V gene, CDR1 is SEHNR and CDR2 is FQNEAQ (reference sequence).